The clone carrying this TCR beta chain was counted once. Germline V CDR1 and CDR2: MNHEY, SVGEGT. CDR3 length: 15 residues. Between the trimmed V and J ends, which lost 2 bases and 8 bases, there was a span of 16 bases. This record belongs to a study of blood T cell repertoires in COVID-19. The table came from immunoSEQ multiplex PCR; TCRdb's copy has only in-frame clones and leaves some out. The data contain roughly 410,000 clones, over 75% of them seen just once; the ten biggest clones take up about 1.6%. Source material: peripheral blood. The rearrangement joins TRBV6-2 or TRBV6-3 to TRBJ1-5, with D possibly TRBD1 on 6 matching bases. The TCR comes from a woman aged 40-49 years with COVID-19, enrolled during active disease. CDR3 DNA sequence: TGTGCCAGCAGTTACCAAGGACAGCGGTCTGAGCCCCAGCATTTT. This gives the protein CASSYQGQRSEPQHF.